This entry features one TCR beta chain sequence. In the study's own analysis: Cell counts per sample came from amplifying reference gene primers. The data were produced by immunoSEQ multiplex PCR, yet TCRdb's version contains in-frame clones alone and is incomplete. That table gives V, J and clone size, and the DNA gave D and trimming. The repertoire holds over 65,000 clones, with 70% to 90% as singletons. While infection was still active, Seattle patients were enrolled and then followed longitudinally. This record belongs to a study of blood T cell repertoires in COVID-19. Whole-study context: T cells, B-cell-depleted T cells, or PBMCs provided the cDNA or gDNA that served as material.

With V trimmed by 7 bases and J by 5 bases, 8 bases remained unmatched. CDR1 is SQVTM, CDR2 ANQGSEA, per germline. This CDR3 is 12 amino acids long. V is TRBV29-1 and J is TRBJ2-7; 7 nucleotides match TRBD1. The origin of this receptor is a man of 80 years or more with COVID-19, enrolled during active disease. The sequenced sample consisted of peripheral blood. The CDR3 here is CSARQGYNEQYF. The CDR3 DNA follows: TGCAGCGCCCGACAGGGTTACAACGAGCAGTACTTC.